The 32 T cell receptor beta chains below come from one sample, sequenced in a study of T-cell memory formation after mild COVID-19. TCRdb reprocessed the 5' RACE reads via MiXCR and lists one record per CDR3 protein. Found here are a few hundred thousand distinct CDR3 sequences, about 10% of them singletons; the top ten hold approximately 2.8%. Material: PBMCs or a T cell subset sorted from them (not recorded which). The receptors originated from a man younger than 35 who had mild COVID-19 (a few samples of this study predate the infection). Cell type and time point are not known.

This clonotype was detected only a few times. The chain carries TRBV5-1 and TRBJ1-2; weak D call: TRBD1 (5 bases). Deletions cut 1 base from V and 8 bases from J, with 18 bases between. CDR1 is SGHRS and CDR2 is YFSETQ in the germline V gene. The CDR3 runs to 15 residues. CDR3 coding DNA: TGCGCCAGCAGCTTGAACACCCCAGGACAATTCGGCTACACCTTC. Translation gives CASSLNTPGQFGYTF.

This clonotype was counted a few times. This rearrangement joins TRBV5-1 to TRBJ2-1; no definite D call. The germline V and J ends were trimmed by 0 bases and 6 bases, with 7 bases remaining between them. The CDR3 length is 13 residues. Germline-derived CDR1 and CDR2 are SGHRS and YFSETQ. CDR3 amino acids: CASSLDRVNEQFF. In nucleotides, the CDR3 is TGCGCCAGCAGCTTGGATCGGGTCAATGAGCAGTTCTTC.

J is TRBJ2-3 and V is TRBV5-1, with a tentative D call TRBD1 (6 bases). The CDR3 runs 16 residues. The germline V and J ends were trimmed by 1 base and 1 base, with 13 bases remaining between them. Per the germline V gene, CDR1 is SGHRS and CDR2 is YFSETQ. The CDR3, as DNA: TGCGCCAGCAGCTTGAACGCCCCAGGGGGCACAGATACGCAGTATTTT. Translating it yields CASSLNAPGGTDTQYF.

In its sample, this clonotype was seen a few times. The chain recombines TRBV10-2 with TRBJ2-3, with D perhaps TRBD1 or TRBD2 (5 bases each). This CDR3 region has 15 residues. Trimming took 7 bases from V and 0 from J, leaving 14 bases between them. Per the germline V gene, CDR1 is WSHSY and CDR2 is SAAADI. This CDR3 reads CASKRDGLSTDTQYF. The DNA of the CDR3 is TGCGCCAGCAAGAGGGACGGACTTAGCACAGATACGCAGTATTTT.

The sample holds many counts of this clonotype. V usage is TRBV27 and J usage is TRBJ2-2; D gene unclear. V lost 7 bases, J lost 0 bases, and 6 bases lay in between. The CDR3 runs to 13 residues. Looked up from germline, CDR1 is MNHEY and CDR2 is SMNVEV (reference sequence). CDR3 bases: TGTGCCAGCATGGGGTCGAACACCGGGGAGCTGTTTTTT. Its translation: CASMGSNTGELFF.

This clonotype was detected only a few times. This chain links TRBV6-2 or TRBV6-3 with TRBJ2-7, with D perhaps TRBD1 or TRBD2 (5 bases each). Trimming stripped 6 bases from V and 0 bases from J, with 12 bases between. The CDR3 has 14 residues. The germline V gene has CDR1 MNHEY and CDR2 SVGEGT. The CDR3 is CASSLGTYSYEQYF. The CDR3 DNA follows: TGTGCCAGCAGCCTTGGGACGTACTCCTACGAGCAGTACTTC.

This clonotype was observed at least ten times. This chain uses TRBV7-2 with TRBJ2-7, with D tentatively TRBD1 (5 bases). V lost 4 bases and J 0 bases, leaving 13 bases between the germline ends. The germline gives CDR1 SGHTA, CDR2 FQGNSA. This CDR3 spans 15 amino acids. The CDR3 here is CASSYSTASSYEQYF. In nucleotides, the CDR3 is TGTGCCAGCAGCTACTCGACAGCCAGCTCCTACGAGCAGTACTTC.

This sequence joins TRBV3-1 and TRBJ2-3, with TRBD2 matching over 12 bases. CDR3 length equals 15 residues. V dropped 6 bases and J dropped 8; count of bases not matched to a gene: 9. Looked up from germline, CDR1 is LGHDT and CDR2 is YNNKEL (reference sequence). The CDR3 here is CASRELAGGPRTQYF. In DNA form, the CDR3 reads TGTGCCAGCAGAGAGCTAGCGGGGGGGCCACGTACGCAGTATTTT.

The rearrangement uses TRBV20-1 and TRBJ2-7; perhaps TRBD2 as D (5 bases). This CDR3 is 14 amino acids long. CDR1 is DFQATT, CDR2 SNEGSKA, per germline (reference sequence). V lost 0 bases to trimming and J lost 7 bases, with 16 bases between them. As DNA, the CDR3 is TGCAGTGCTAGAGAAGGCGGACCCACGGGGGAGCAGTACTTC. Its translation is CSAREGGPTGEQYF.

The CDR3 here is CASSLRDRGNNSPLHF. The CDR3 DNA reads TGTGCCAGCTCACTCCGGGACAGGGGGAATAATTCACCCCTCCACTTT. The V gene is TRBV18, the J gene TRBJ1-6; 11 nucleotides match TRBD1. V lost 4 bases and J lost 5; bases outside the gene matches: 4. CDR1 is KGHSH, CDR2 LQKENI, per germline. CDR3 size: 16 residues.

The chain carries TRBV7-2 and TRBJ2-3, with no clear D. This CDR3 is built from 14 residues. In germline, CDR1 is SGHTA, CDR2 FQGNSA. Trimming shortened V by 6 bases and J by 0 bases, and 10 bases separated the two germline ends. The CDR3 loop reads CASSPVASTDTQYF. The CDR3 DNA follows: TGTGCCAGCAGTCCCGTCGCCAGCACAGATACGCAGTATTTT.

J is TRBJ1-1 and V is TRBV14; D possibly corresponds to TRBD1 (5 bases). Germline V gene sequence: CDR1 SGHDN, CDR2 FVKESK. The CDR3 contains 12 residues. V was trimmed by 3 bases and J by 9 bases, leaving 11 bases between them. The chain's CDR3 is CASSQSTVKAFF. In DNA form, the CDR3 reads TGTGCCAGCAGCCAGTCGACAGTTAAAGCTTTCTTT.

This clonotype was seen only a few times. The rearrangement joins TRBV6-2 or TRBV6-3 to TRBJ2-1; perhaps TRBD2 as D (5 bases). Trimming removed 0 bases at V and 6 bases at J, with 9 bases between. The germline gives CDR1 MNHEY, CDR2 SVGEGT. The CDR3 is 14 residues long. For the CDR3, the DNA is TGTGCCAGCAGTTACTCTAGCGCAGTCAATGAGCAGTTCTTC. As protein: CASSYSSAVNEQFF.

The chain combines TRBV6-5 with TRBJ2-2; D remains ambiguous. With 4 bases removed from V and 7 bases from J, the gap between germline ends came to 16 bases. The CDR3 covers 15 residues. CDR1 MNHEY and CDR2 SVGAGI come from the germline V gene. For the CDR3, the DNA is TGTGCCAGCAGTTCCGAGATTTCAGGTGGCGGGGAGCTGTTTTTT. This codes for CASSSEISGGGELFF.

This clonotype has more than one count but fewer than ten. The V gene is TRBV10-2, the J gene TRBJ2-1; D unclear. This CDR3 is built from 14 residues. V lost 4 bases, J lost 1 base, and 8 bases lay in between. Germline CDR1 is WSHSY and CDR2 is SAAADI. The CDR3 loop reads CASSAASSYNEQFF. CDR3 nucleotides: TGCGCCAGCAGTGCCGCTAGTTCCTACAATGAGCAGTTCTTC.

J is TRBJ2-6 and V is TRBV6-7, with D perhaps matching TRBD1 (5 bases). TRBV6-7 carries the ORF label, with uncertain function. V lost 4 bases, J lost 4 bases, and 8 bases lay in between. The CDR3 is 14 amino acids. The CDR3, as DNA: TGTGCCAGCAGTTCTCAGGGAGGGGCCAACGTCCTGACTTTC. Translated: CASSSQGGANVLTF.

The CDR3 DNA is TGCAGTGGCCGGCAGCGTTTTGGAAACACCATATATTTT. It encodes CSGRQRFGNTIYF. V gene TRBV20-1 combines with J gene TRBJ1-3; D gene unclear. Germline V lookup: CDR1 DFQATT, CDR2 SNEGSKA (reference sequence). V lost 7 bases and J lost 3, with 13 bases in between. This CDR3 region has 13 residues.

This chain links TRBV24-1 with TRBJ2-5; TRBD2 matches at 9 bases. Germline trimming cut 4 bases from V and 0 bases from J; bases unmatched to any gene: 2. This CDR3 has 15 residues. The germline CDR1 and CDR2 sequences are KGHDR and SFDVKD. This chain's CDR3 is CATSDSGGNQETQYF. DNA for the CDR3: TGTGCCACCAGTGACAGCGGGGGGAACCAAGAGACCCAGTACTTC.

V usage is TRBV6-2 or TRBV6-3 and J usage is TRBJ2-3; D possibly matches TRBD1 or TRBD2 (6 bases each). This CDR3 spans 14 amino acids. Germline CDR1 MNHEY, CDR2 SVGEGT. V was trimmed by 8 bases and J by 4 bases, leaving 16 bases between them. CDR3 protein: CASVGGLGPDTQYF. CDR3 coding DNA: TGTGCCAGCGTCGGGGGCCTAGGGCCAGATACGCAGTATTTT.

This clonotype has just a few counts. This chain uses TRBV20-1 with TRBJ2-7, with a weak D call TRBD1 (5 bases). The CDR3 covers 15 residues. CDR1 is DFQATT, CDR2 SNEGSKA, per germline (reference sequence). The germline V and J ends were trimmed by 0 bases and 0 bases, with 12 bases remaining between them. CDR3 protein: CSARDPGLPSYEQYF. CDR3 DNA: TGCAGTGCTAGAGATCCAGGGTTGCCCTCCTACGAGCAGTACTTC.

This clonotype was counted between two and nine times. The chain is built from TRBV28 and TRBJ2-1; 14 positions agree with TRBD2. J lost 2 bases, V lost 6 bases, and 6 bases had no gene match. The CDR3 has 17 amino acids. Germline assignment: CDR1 MDHEN and CDR2 SYDVKM. CDR3 sequence reads: CASSPTSGGAAYNEQFF. The CDR3 region has the DNA TGTGCCAGCAGCCCGACTAGCGGGGGGGCCGCCTACAATGAGCAGTTCTTC.

This clonotype has just a few counts. V usage is TRBV7-2 and J usage is TRBJ2-7, with D possibly TRBD2 on 6 matching bases. CDR1 and CDR2 from the germline V gene are SGHTA and FQGNSA. Trimming took off 4 bases at V and 6 bases at J, with 13 bases between the two ends. CDR3 size: 13 residues. The CDR3 loop is CASSSVGLAEQYF. The CDR3 bases are TGTGCCAGCAGCTCTGTGGGACTTGCCGAGCAGTACTTC.

The V gene is TRBV5-1, the J gene TRBJ2-1; 9 nucleotides agree with TRBD2. Germline V gives CDR1 SGHRS, CDR2 YFSETQ. The CDR3 runs to 16 residues. V lost 4 bases and J lost 1; bases outside the gene matches: 6. CDR3 bases: TGCGCCAGCAGCCCTAGCGGGACTATGTCCTACAATGAGCAGTTCTTC. Translating gives CASSPSGTMSYNEQFF. Combining the CDR3 with reference TRBV5-1 and TRBJ2-1 gives the whole variable domain KAGVTQTPRYLIKTRGQQVTLSCSPISGHRSVSWYQQTPGQGLQFLFEYFSETQRNKGNFPGRFSGRQFSNSRSEMNVSTLELGDSALYLCASSPSGTMSYNEQFFGPGTRLTVL.

This clonotype was seen ten or more times. This sequence joins TRBV15 and TRBJ2-1; no reliable D call. V shed 4 bases and J shed 10 bases, with 14 bases lying between them. Germline CDR1 and CDR2: LNHNV and YYDKDF (reference sequence). The CDR3 length is 13 residues. CDR3 in amino acids: CATSIHTDTEQFF. The CDR3 region has the DNA TGTGCCACCAGCATCCACACCGATACGGAGCAGTTCTTC.

This clonotype was seen repeatedly, ten times or more. The rearrangement joins TRBV7-3 to TRBJ2-1; the match to TRBD2 covers 10 bases. V lost 5 bases and J lost 5; bases outside the gene matches: 6. Germline lookup yields CDR1 SGHTA and CDR2 FQGTGA. CDR3 length equals 15 residues. The CDR3 DNA reads TGTGCCAGCAGCCAAGGACTAGCGGTTAACAATGAGCAGTTCTTC. Protein product: CASSQGLAVNNEQFF.

The V gene is TRBV4-2, the J gene TRBJ1-2, with D perhaps matching TRBD1 (5 bases). The length of the CDR3 is 14 residues. V lost 3 bases and J lost 4, with 12 bases in between. The V gene's germline CDR1 is LGHNA and CDR2 YNFKEQ. This chain's CDR3 is CASSQAQGGYGYTF. CDR3 DNA: TGTGCCAGCAGCCAGGCTCAGGGAGGCTATGGCTACACCTTC.

This clonotype occurred once. This sequence joins TRBV7-2 and TRBJ2-1; TRBD2 aligns across 7 bases. Per the germline V gene, CDR1 is SGHTA and CDR2 is FQGNSA. This CDR3 spans 14 amino acids. Trimming removed 4 bases from V and 6 bases from J; junction bases left unmatched: 6. The CDR3: CASSSRTSRNEQFF. The CDR3 DNA sequence: TGTGCCAGCAGCTCCCGGACTAGTCGCAATGAGCAGTTCTTC.

This clonotype has at least ten counts. The CDR3 DNA reads as TGTGCCAGCAGTACTAACGGGGGGAAGCAGTTCTTC. Translation: CASSTNGGKQFF. This rearrangement joins TRBV27 to TRBJ2-1; TRBD2 agrees at 7 bases. In germline, CDR1 is MNHEY, CDR2 SMNVEV (reference sequence). CDR3 length equals 12 residues. Trimming cost V 5 bases and J 11 bases; bases outside gene matches: 6.

The chain joins TRBV5-1 to TRBJ2-6, with D hard to call. The CDR3 length is 15 residues. Trimming removed 3 bases at V and 0 bases at J, with 7 bases between. CDR1 and CDR2 from the germline V gene are SGHRS and YFSETQ. The CDR3: CASSSRFSGANVLTF. The CDR3 DNA reads as TGCGCCAGCAGCTCCCGTTTCTCTGGGGCCAACGTCCTGACTTTC.

This clonotype was seen ten or more times. The genes are TRBV5-6 and TRBJ2-3; D gene ambiguous. Per germline, CDR1 SGHDT and CDR2 YYEEEE. V was clipped by 4 bases and J by 3 bases, with 12 bases between them. CDR3 size: 14 residues. CDR3 sequence reads: CASSTRSVTDTQYF. The CDR3 DNA reads TGTGCCAGCAGCACCCGGTCGGTGACAGATACGCAGTATTTT.

This clonotype is a singleton in its sample. This sequence joins TRBV4-3 and TRBJ2-1; D is unclear. CDR1 LGHNA and CDR2 YSLEER come from the germline V gene. Trimming took off 0 bases at V and 2 bases at J, with 8 bases between the two ends. This CDR3 has 15 amino acids. The CDR3 here is CASSQDGAAYNEQFF. The CDR3 DNA sequence: TGCGCCAGCAGCCAAGATGGCGCGGCCTACAATGAGCAGTTCTTC.

The rearrangement links TRBV30 to TRBJ2-5; D uncertain. Trimming took off 5 bases at V and 5 bases at J, with 6 bases between the two ends. Germline V gene data show CDR1 as GTSNPN and CDR2 as SVGIG (reference sequence). This CDR3 has 10 amino acids. CDR3 region: CAWATETQYF. CDR3 bases: TGTGCCTGGGCCACGGAGACCCAGTACTTC.